This is a list of T cell receptor beta chains from one sample in a study of CD8+ T cells in alopecia areata. Repertoires were generated with immunoSEQ multiplex PCR, while TCRdb's copy carries only in-frame clones and drops some. The sample has about 110,000 clones, under 65% seen once; the top ten hold roughly 25%. The sample taken for sequencing was NKG2D-low CD8+ T cells sorted from blood. The receptors shown here come from a human donor with alopecia areata. The CDR3 runs from the conserved cysteine through the conserved F or W. The D gene is left open where the match is weak. Only some rows state a clone size, as once, few, many or a class for expanded clones.

CDR3nt: TGTGCCAGCAGCTTAGGCCCGACAGGGATGAATGAGCAGTTCTTC; CDR3aa: CASSLGPTGMNEQFF; d_gene: TRBD1; j_gene: TRBJ2-1; v_gene: TRBV7-2; abundance: few
CDR3nt: TGTGCCAGTAGTCTGGCGGCTAGCTCCTACAATGAGCAGTTCTTC; CDR3aa: CASSLAASSYNEQFF; d_gene: -; j_gene: TRBJ2-1; v_gene: TRBV19; abundance: few
CDR3nt: TGTGCCAGCAGCTTAAGGACTATTGGCTACACCTTC; CDR3aa: CASSLRTIGYTF; d_gene: -; j_gene: TRBJ1-2; v_gene: TRBV13; abundance: -
CDR3nt: TGTGCCAGCAGTGAAGACCCTAGCGGGACGTACCAAGAGACCCAGTACTTC; CDR3aa: CASSEDPSGTYQETQYF; d_gene: TRBD2; j_gene: TRBJ2-5; v_gene: TRBV2; abundance: -
CDR3nt: TGTGCCAGTAGTATGGCGACAGGTCCTAACTATGGCTACACCTTC; CDR3aa: CASSMATGPNYGYTF; d_gene: -; j_gene: TRBJ1-2; v_gene: TRBV19; abundance: -
CDR3nt: TGTGCCAGCAGTTTCCCCACCGGGCGTGGCTACACCTTC; CDR3aa: CASSFPTGRGYTF; d_gene: -; j_gene: TRBJ1-2; v_gene: TRBV27; abundance: -
CDR3nt: TGTGCCAGCAGCCAAGAAGGGGACACGCGGCGATATGGCTACACCTTC; CDR3aa: CASSQEGDTRRYGYTF; d_gene: -; j_gene: TRBJ1-2; v_gene: TRBV4-2; abundance: -
CDR3nt: TGTGCCAGCAGCCAAGGGGCCGGCAGGTTGGGGAATGAGCAGTTCTTC; CDR3aa: CASSQGAGRLGNEQFF; d_gene: -; j_gene: TRBJ2-1; v_gene: TRBV14; abundance: few
CDR3nt: TGTGCCAGCAGCCAGGACAGTTACATGGGGGAGCTGTTTTTT; CDR3aa: CASSQDSYMGELFF; d_gene: -; j_gene: TRBJ2-2; v_gene: TRBV7-9; abundance: -
CDR3nt: TGTGCCAGCAGCTTTGGGGTCGGTACCTACGAGCAGTACTTC; CDR3aa: CASSFGVGTYEQYF; d_gene: -; j_gene: TRBJ2-7; v_gene: TRBV5-6; abundance: -
CDR3nt: TGTGCCAGCAGCTCAGGAGTTGAGCAGTTCTTC; CDR3aa: CASSSGVEQFF; d_gene: -; j_gene: TRBJ2-1; v_gene: TRBV13; abundance: few
CDR3nt: TGTGCCAGCAGCCCGCGGATCCCCCTAGCGGGAGTCAGGTACGAGCAGTACTTC; CDR3aa: CASSPRIPLAGVRYEQYF; d_gene: TRBD2; j_gene: TRBJ2-7; v_gene: TRBV5-6; abundance: -
CDR3nt: TGTGCCAGCAGCTTTAAAGAGACCCAGTACTTC; CDR3aa: CASSFKETQYF; d_gene: -; j_gene: TRBJ2-5; v_gene: TRBV5-6; abundance: -
CDR3nt: TGTGCCAGCAGTTTAAGACTTGAGACTACCTACGAGCAGTACTTC; CDR3aa: CASSLRLETTYEQYF; d_gene: -; j_gene: TRBJ2-7; v_gene: TRBV27; abundance: -
CDR3nt: TGCAGCGTTGGGGGACCGGGGAACTCTGGAAACACCATATATTTT; CDR3aa: CSVGGPGNSGNTIYF; d_gene: -; j_gene: TRBJ1-3; v_gene: TRBV29-1; abundance: -
CDR3nt: TGTGCCAGCAGGCTAGCTCTCAATGAGCAGTTCTTC; CDR3aa: CASRLALNEQFF; d_gene: -; j_gene: TRBJ2-1; v_gene: TRBV6-1; abundance: few
CDR3nt: TGCGCCAGCAGCTTGCTTACTAGCGGGGGTAATGAGCAGTTCTTC; CDR3aa: CASSLLTSGGNEQFF; d_gene: TRBD2; j_gene: TRBJ2-1; v_gene: TRBV5-1; abundance: few
CDR3nt: TGTGCCAGCAGCTTAACTGGGGGCCACCAGGATGAGCAGTTCTTC; CDR3aa: CASSLTGGHQDEQFF; d_gene: -; j_gene: TRBJ2-1; v_gene: TRBV25-1; abundance: -
CDR3nt: TGCAGCGTTGGGGGGGTTAGCGGGACGATCCAAGAGACCCAGTACTTC; CDR3aa: CSVGGVSGTIQETQYF; d_gene: TRBD2; j_gene: TRBJ2-5; v_gene: TRBV29-1; abundance: once
CDR3nt: TGTGCCAGCGCCAATCGGGACAGGGCCACAGATACGCAGTATTTT; CDR3aa: CASANRDRATDTQYF; d_gene: TRBD1; j_gene: TRBJ2-3; v_gene: TRBV27; abundance: -
CDR3nt: TGTGCCAGCAGCGGGACGGCAGCCGACAATGAGCAGTTCTTC; CDR3aa: CASSGTAADNEQFF; d_gene: -; j_gene: TRBJ2-1; v_gene: TRBV27; abundance: -
CDR3nt: TGCAGTGCTACCGGGGGAGGGCTGCAGTTCTTC; CDR3aa: CSATGGGLQFF; d_gene: TRBD2; j_gene: TRBJ2-1; v_gene: TRBV20-1; abundance: few